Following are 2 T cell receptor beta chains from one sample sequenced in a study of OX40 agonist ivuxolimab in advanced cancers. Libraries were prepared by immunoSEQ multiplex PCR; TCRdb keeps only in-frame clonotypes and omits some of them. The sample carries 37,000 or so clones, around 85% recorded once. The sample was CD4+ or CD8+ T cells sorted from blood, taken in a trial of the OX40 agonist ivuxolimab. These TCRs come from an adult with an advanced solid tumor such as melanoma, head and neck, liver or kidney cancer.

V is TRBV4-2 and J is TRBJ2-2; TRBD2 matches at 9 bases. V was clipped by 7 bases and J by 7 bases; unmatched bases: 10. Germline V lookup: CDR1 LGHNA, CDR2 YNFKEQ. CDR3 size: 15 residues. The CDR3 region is CASTLASGEIGELFF. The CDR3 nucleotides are TGTGCCAGCACCCTGGCTAGCGGGGAGATCGGGGAGCTGTTTTTT.

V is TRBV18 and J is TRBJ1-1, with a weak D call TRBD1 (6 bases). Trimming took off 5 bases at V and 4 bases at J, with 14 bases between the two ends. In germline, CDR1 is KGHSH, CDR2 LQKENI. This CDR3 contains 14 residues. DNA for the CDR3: TGTGCCAGCTCAAGAAAGGGGGGAGGCACTGAAGCTTTCTTT. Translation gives CASSRKGGGTEAFF. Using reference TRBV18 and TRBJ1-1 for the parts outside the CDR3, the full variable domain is NAGVMQNPRHLVRRRGQEARLRCSPMKGHSHVYWYRQLPEEGLKFMVYLQKENIIDESGMPKERFSAEFPKEGPSILRIQQVVRGDSAAYFCASSRKGGGTEAFFGQGTRLTVV.